This TCR beta chain comes out of a study of T cells in Graves' hyperthyroidism and ophthalmopathy (dated by TCRdb to the late 2010s). General notes on the study: Peripheral blood samples were taken at the time of initial diagnosis, prior to any treatment. TCR V-J signatures able to tell the groups apart were searched for in a discovery cohort of more than 90 patients, of whom over 40 had Graves' ophthalmopathy and roughly 59 had stable Graves' hyperthyroidism. Prospective prediction of ophthalmopathy was tested in an independent validation cohort of 18 hyperthyroidism patients and roughly 16 patients who later progressed to ophthalmopathy. For training and testing, the 100 or so patients in the discovery cohort were randomly divided in a 7:3 ratio. The study also compared thyroid tissue and blood T-cell repertoires from about six Graves' hyperthyroidism patients. After sampling, hyperthyroidism patients received methimazole starting at 30 mg daily, and ophthalmopathy patients received high-dose intravenous methylprednisolone. The paper reports TCR Vbeta CDR3 sequencing of over 120 peripheral blood samples: around 45 ophthalmopathy, 70 to 85 hyperthyroidism and roughly 17 progressor patients.

The paper's findings and limits, for the study overall: A model built on a 13 V-J signature distinguished ophthalmopathy from stable hyperthyroidism, reaching approximately 89% sensitivity and under 84% specificity in cross-validation and 80%/75% in testing. No statistical method was used to fix the sample size in advance, and group allocation was not hidden from the investigators. Most expanded thyroid clonotypes (frequency above 0.001) were also found in blood, which suggests that blood repertoires may mirror thyroid immune responses. During validation, the model predicted progression to ophthalmopathy a median of roughly 7.1 months ahead of onset, with around 71% sensitivity and around 73% specificity.

Stable Graves' hyperthyroidism was defined as no progression to ophthalmopathy during 18 months of follow-up. Hyperthyroidism patients were newly diagnosed, had a disease duration of under 2 months, and were aged 18 to 65 years. Any patient with an uncontrolled infection, another autoimmune disease, pregnancy or lactation was excluded. Diagnoses were established on the basis of clinical symptoms, serum thyroxine and TRAb, thyroid ultrasound, and orbital computed tomography. Ficoll-Paque density gradient centrifugation was used to isolate PBMCs from about 10 ml of fresh peripheral blood. Total RNA was extracted with Trizol reagent, and quality was checked on an Agilent 2100 Bioanalyzer. Inclusive of the bounding cysteine and phenylalanine, the CDR3 is 13 residues long. Left in the record is the CDR3 DNA by itself, 39 bases read in frame from the first base. CDR1 and CDR2 are drawn from the germline V gene: SGHTA, FQGTGA. Trimming costs V 1 base and J 10 bases, and their ends lie 11 bases apart.

TCR beta CDR3 regions were amplified from RNA transcripts. The TCR CDR3 was subjected to a first round of RT-PCR using the HTBI primer set and the Qiagen OneStep RT-PCR kit. Libraries were constructed in a second round of multiplex PCR, after which size selection and purification were performed. The libraries were sequenced on an Illumina HiSeq2000 using paired-end 100 bp reads. As for the authors' bioinformatics: SOAPnuke was used to process the raw data, throwing out any read that contained adapters or uncalled bases, had a mean Phred below 15, or lacked an exact constant-primer or identifier match. High-quality paired reads were merged with COPE v1.2.5, and unique nucleotide sequences were defined as clonotypes. MiTCR v1.1 was used to align clonotypes to the IMGT TRBV, TRBD and TRBJ reference segments. Analysis was restricted to V-J combinations with a frequency above 0.0001, which covered about 99% of repertoires. The TCS score was defined as F50 (clonal expansion) divided by E x V (chaos), with BLOSUM62-based TCRdist calculated between CDR3 peptides within each V-J. Welch's t-statistics and random forest reduced fewer than 600 V-J features to 13, which were used in a naive Bayes classifier (R e1071). Using fastp trimming at Q25 and MiXCR clonotype assembly, TCRdb reanalyzed the public sequencing data and kept in-frame beta chains. CDR3 protein duplicates are merged, each entry listing the most common genes and DNA. TCRdb assigned the V and J calls; the authors' analysis was not used. A total of around 420,000 distinct CDR3 sequences appear in this sample, about 13% of them only once. The ten largest make up approximately 5.3% of the sample.

Comments on this clonotype: Its antigen specificity is not known. Nothing much larger sits one base from this clone, and base qualities are not available.

Source material: blood. The sequence was obtained from a woman between 18 and 30 years old with Graves' hyperthyroidism. The V gene is TRBV7-3 and the J gene is TRBJ2-1, with the D call perhaps TRBD1 or TRBD2, each one matching 5 bases. This receptor carries the CDR3 CASSLNVWDEQFF. At the DNA level, the sequence is TGTGCCAGCAGCTTAAACGTGTGGGACGAGCAGTTCTTC.